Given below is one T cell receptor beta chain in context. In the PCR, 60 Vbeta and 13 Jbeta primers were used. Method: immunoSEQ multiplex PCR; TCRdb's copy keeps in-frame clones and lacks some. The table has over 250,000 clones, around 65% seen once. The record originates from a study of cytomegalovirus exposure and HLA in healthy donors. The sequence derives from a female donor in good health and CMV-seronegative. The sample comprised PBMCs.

CDR3 residues: CASSLSRTGRNTEAFF. In DNA, the CDR3 is TGCGCCAGCAGCTTGTCCCGGACAGGGAGGAACACTGAAGCTTTCTTT. J is TRBJ1-1 and V is TRBV5-1, with 8 positions matching TRBD1. Per the germline V gene, CDR1 is SGHRS and CDR2 is YFSETQ. This CDR3 region has 16 residues. With V trimmed by 1 base and J by 1 base, 6 bases remained unmatched. Based on the CDR3 plus reference TRBV5-1 and TRBJ1-1, the full variable domain is KAGVTQTPRYLIKTRGQQVTLSCSPISGHRSVSWYQQTPGQGLQFLFEYFSETQRNKGNFPGRFSGRQFSNSRSEMNVSTLELGDSALYLCASSLSRTGRNTEAFFGQGTRLTVV.